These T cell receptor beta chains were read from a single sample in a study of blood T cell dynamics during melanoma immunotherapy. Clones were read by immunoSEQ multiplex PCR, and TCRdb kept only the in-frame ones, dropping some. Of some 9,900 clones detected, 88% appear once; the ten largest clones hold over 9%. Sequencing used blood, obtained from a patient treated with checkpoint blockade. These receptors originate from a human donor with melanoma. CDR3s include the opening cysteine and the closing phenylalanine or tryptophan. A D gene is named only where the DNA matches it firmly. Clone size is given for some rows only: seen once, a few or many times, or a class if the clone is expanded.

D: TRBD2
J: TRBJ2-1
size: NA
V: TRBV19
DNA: TGTGCCAGTAGTCAACTAGCGGGAGGGCGGAATGAGCAGTTCTTC
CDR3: CASSQLAGGRNEQFF

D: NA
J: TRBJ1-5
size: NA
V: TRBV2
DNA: TGTGCCAGCAGTCTGGACAGTTATAGCAATCAGCCCCAGCATTTT
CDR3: CASSLDSYSNQPQHF

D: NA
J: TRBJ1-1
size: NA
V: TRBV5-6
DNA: TGTGCCAGCCATCGCCGGGGAGACATGAACACTGAAGCTTTCTTT
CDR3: CASHRRGDMNTEAFF

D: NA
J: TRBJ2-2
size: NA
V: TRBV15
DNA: TGTGCCACCAGCAGAGATCGAAGGGGCGGGGAGCTGTTTTTT
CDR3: CATSRDRRGGELFF

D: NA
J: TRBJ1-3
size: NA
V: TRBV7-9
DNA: TGTGCCAGCAGCTTAGTCCTCAGCCCCTCGGGAGAAAGTGGAAACACCATATATTTT
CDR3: CASSLVLSPSGESGNTIYF

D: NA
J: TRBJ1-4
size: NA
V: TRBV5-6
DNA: TGTGCCAGCAGCTTGGATAATACAGGGACCAGTAATGAAAAACTGTTTTTT
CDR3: CASSLDNTGTSNEKLFF

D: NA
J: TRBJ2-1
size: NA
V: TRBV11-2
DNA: TGTGCCAGCAGCTTAGGCGCGCTGTCCTACAATGAGCAGTTCTTC
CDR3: CASSLGALSYNEQFF

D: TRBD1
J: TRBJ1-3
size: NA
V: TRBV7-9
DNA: TGTGCCAGCAGCTTTAGGACAGGCCCTTCTGGAAACACCATATATTTT
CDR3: CASSFRTGPSGNTIYF

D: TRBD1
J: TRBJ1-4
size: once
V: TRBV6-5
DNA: TGTGCCAGCAGCAGACAGGGCGAGAATGAAAAACTGTTTTTT
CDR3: CASSRQGENEKLFF

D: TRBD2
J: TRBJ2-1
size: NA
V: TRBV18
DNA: TGTGCCAGCTCGTCCTATCTAGCGGTCTCCTACAATGAGCAGTTCTTC
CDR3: CASSSYLAVSYNEQFF

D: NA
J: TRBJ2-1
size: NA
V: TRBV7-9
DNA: TGTGCCAGCAGCGCCGTGGCAGGTTACAATGAGCAGTTCTTC
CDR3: CASSAVAGYNEQFF

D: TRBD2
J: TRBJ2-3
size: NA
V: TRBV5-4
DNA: TGTGCCAGCAGCTTACAGACTAGCGGGGTAACAGATACGCAGTATTTT
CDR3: CASSLQTSGVTDTQYF

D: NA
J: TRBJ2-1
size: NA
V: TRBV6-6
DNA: TGTGCCAGCTGCCCTACTAGGACAGTTTACAATGAGCAGTTCTTC
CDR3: CASCPTRTVYNEQFF

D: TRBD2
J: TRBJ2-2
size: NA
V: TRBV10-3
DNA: TGTGCCATCAGTGATCCTAGCGGCACCGGGGAGCTGTTTTTT
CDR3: CAISDPSGTGELFF

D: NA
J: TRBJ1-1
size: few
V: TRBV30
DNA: TGTGCCTGGAGTGTACCAGGTTTCCCAAGTGAAGCTTTCTTT
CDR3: CAWSVPGFPSEAFF

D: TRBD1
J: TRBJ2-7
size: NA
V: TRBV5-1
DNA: TGCGCCAGCAGCTCCGGACAGGGGGATGTCTACGAGCAGTACTTC
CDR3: CASSSGQGDVYEQYF

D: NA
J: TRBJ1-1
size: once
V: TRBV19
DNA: TGTGCCCTCTGGCACACTGAAGCTTTCTTT
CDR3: CALWHTEAFF

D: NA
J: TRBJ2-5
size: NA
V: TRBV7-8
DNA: TGTGCCAGCAGCTTAAAGCGCCGTGGGGAGACCCAGTACTTC
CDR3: CASSLKRRGETQYF

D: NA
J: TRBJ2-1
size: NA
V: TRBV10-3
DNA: TGTGCCATAGGAGGGGGTTGGAATGAGCAGTTCTTC
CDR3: CAIGGGWNEQFF

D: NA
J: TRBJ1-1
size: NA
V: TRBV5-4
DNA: TGTGCCAGCAGCCCTAAGGGGGGCACAACACTTGAAGCTTTCTTT
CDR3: CASSPKGGTTLEAFF

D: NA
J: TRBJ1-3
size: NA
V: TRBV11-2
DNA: TGTGCCAGCAGCCAACAGGGACGGAACACCATATATTTT
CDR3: CASSQQGRNTIYF

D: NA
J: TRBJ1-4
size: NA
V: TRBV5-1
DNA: TGCGCCAGCAGCTTGAAGCGAGGGGCCGGGGAAAAACTGTTTTTT
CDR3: CASSLKRGAGEKLFF

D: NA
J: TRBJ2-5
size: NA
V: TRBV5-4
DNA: TGTGCCAGCAGCTTGGTCAGACAAGAGACCCAGTACTTC
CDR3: CASSLVRQETQYF

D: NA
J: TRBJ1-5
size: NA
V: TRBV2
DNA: TGTGCCAGCAGTACCCAGTCTGGGAGTGATCAGCCCCAGCATTTT
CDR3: CASSTQSGSDQPQHF

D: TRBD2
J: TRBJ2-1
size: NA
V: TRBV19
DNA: TGTGCCAGTAGTATAGTGAGGGCTAGCGGGTACAATGAGCAGTTCTTC
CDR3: CASSIVRASGYNEQFF

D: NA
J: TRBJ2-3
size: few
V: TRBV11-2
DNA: TGTGCCAGCAGCCCAGGGGGGGGCGCAGATACGCAGTATTTT
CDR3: CASSPGGGADTQYF

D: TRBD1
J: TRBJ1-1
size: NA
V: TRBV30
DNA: TGTGCCTGGAGAACGGACAGGGGAGGGCTGAACACTGAAGCTTTCTTT
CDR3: CAWRTDRGGLNTEAFF

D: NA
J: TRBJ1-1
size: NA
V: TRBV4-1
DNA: TGCGCCAGCAGCCAAGGGCTGGCGAACACTGAAGCTTTCTTT
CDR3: CASSQGLANTEAFF